These T cell receptor beta chains were read from a single sample in a study of vaccination effects on CD4 cells after COVID-19. The antigens for these receptors are not known. Profiling relied on immunoSEQ multiplex PCR, and the TCRdb table lists in-frame clones only, not all of them. The table records tens of thousands of clones, roughly four fifths of them present only once. Specimen: CD4+ T cells from PBMCs cultured with HCoV-NL63 spike peptides, collected after COVID-19 vaccination. The receptors here all came from a human donor who received a COVID-19 vaccine. Some clones in this sample may be carry-over from other donors' samples. CDR3s include the opening cysteine and the closing phenylalanine or tryptophan.

cdr3_aa	j_call	v_call
CASSLALSSNEKLFF	TRBJ1-4	TRBV5-8
CASSFTWGQPQHF	TRBJ1-5	TRBV5-1
CASSVDSNEKLFF	TRBJ1-4	TRBV28
CASRGPTQGHTEAFF	TRBJ1-1	TRBV6-5
CAISVGVGTETQYF	TRBJ2-5	TRBV10-3
CASSRSGRGGTDTQYF	TRBJ2-3	TRBV3-1/TRBV3-2
CASSLGPGTGSTDTQYF	TRBJ2-3	TRBV5-1
CATSAGSDYTF	TRBJ1-2	TRBV24-1
CASSLAGGDTDTQYF	TRBJ2-3	TRBV2
CASSFGNSPLHF	TRBJ1-6	TRBV7-2
CASSRGQDRVDSGELFF	TRBJ2-2	TRBV3-1/TRBV3-2
CASSRGLNTEAFF	TRBJ1-1	TRBV7-7
CASNRGLAATDTQYF	TRBJ2-3	TRBV5-1
CASSKGCPGDRNTEAFF	TRBJ1-1	TRBV21-1
CASSSQDRGTVTNEKLFF	TRBJ1-4	TRBV18
CASSFLGGVETQYF	TRBJ2-5	TRBV5-5
CASSIDLTSGGAGRNEQFF	TRBJ2-1	TRBV19
CASSPLHSSTDTQYF	TRBJ2-3	TRBV18
CASSAVSGPAFF	TRBJ1-1	TRBV18
CASSSTMTGGKGYTF	TRBJ1-2	TRBV5-7